The rows below give T cell receptor beta chains drawn from one sample of a study of blood T cell repertoires in COVID-19. The repertoire was sequenced with immunoSEQ multiplex PCR; TCRdb's copy has only in-frame clones and lacks some. This table holds around 500,000 clones, around nine tenths found once. The sequenced sample consisted of PBMCs or T cells enriched from blood (not recorded which). The receptor source for this set is a woman in her sixties who had recovered from COVID-19. Both conserved end residues are trimmed from each CDR3.

V gene	CDR3 length	J gene	CDR3 protein
TRBV9	16	TRBJ2-1	ASSVALLTGGAGNEQF
TRBV5-1	14	TRBJ1-1	ASRGEARGMNTEAF
TRBV30	15	TRBJ1-1	AWSVRGNYITNTEAF
TRBV5-4	12	TRBJ2-5	ASSLGAYGETQY
TRBV2	13	TRBJ2-3	ASSAPTTGIDTQY
TRBV12-2	15	TRBJ1-1	ASRLEGCGGWGTEAF
TRBV6-5	12	TRBJ1-5	ASDLGDSNQPQH
TRBV7-6	13	TRBJ2-2	ASSPWTGATGELF
TRBV15	15	TRBJ2-5	ATSRDGGGSLQETQY
TRBV24-1	13	TRBJ2-5	ATSGAGTAQETQY
TRBV6-6	13	TRBJ2-7	ASSTRLGRSYEQY
TRBV2	10	TRBJ1-1	ASSEGPGEAF
TRBV2	13	TRBJ2-5	ASSSGQGAGETQY
TRBV5-1	13	TRBJ1-1	ASSFGKTGPTEAF
TRBV6-5	12	TRBJ2-7	ASIRTGGSYEQY
TRBV21-1	11	TRBJ2-7	AKLQGRPYEQY
TRBV5-4	16	TRBJ1-6	ASSGTGGLSSYNSPLH
TRBV9	10	TRBJ2-3	ASSERTDTQY
TRBV3-1/TRBV3-2	11	TRBJ2-2	ASTPGATGELF
TRBV2	14	TRBJ1-4	ASGRDRVAANEKLF
TRBV19	11	TRBJ2-7	ASSIEQAREQY
TRBV18	12	TRBJ1-6	ASSPANTGSPLH
TRBV9	14	TRBJ2-3	ASSGGMTGSTDTQY
TRBV27	13	TRBJ1-2	ASSSPGGGAKGYT
TRBV27	14	TRBJ1-5	ASSLGDRRSNQPQH
TRBV6-6	11	TRBJ2-7	ASKLPPIPKQY
TRBV29-1	14	TRBJ1-1	SVEDGSGEIHTEAF
TRBV3-1/TRBV3-2	13	TRBJ2-7	ASSPASGGAGEQY
TRBV19	12	TRBJ2-4	ASSATSLQNIQY
TRBV24-1	11	TRBJ2-5	ATSDLTRETQY
TRBV27	11	TRBJ1-5	ASSLMRYQPQH
TRBV13	12	TRBJ1-6	ASSAGTVNSPLH
TRBV2	12	TRBJ1-2	ASSSRDSPVGYT
TRBV5-1	12	TRBJ1-1	ASSSTGGDAEAF
TRBV7-7	13	TRBJ2-5	ASSLGGGPQETQY
TRBV18	15	TRBJ1-1	ASSQTTGNSLNTEAF
TRBV5-1	11	TRBJ2-5	ASRTGLKETQY
TRBV2	12	TRBJ1-5	ASGTVYSNQPQH
TRBV6-4	12	TRBJ1-1	ASSDRDREGKAF
TRBV11-2	12	TRBJ1-1	ASSLAGRNTEAF
TRBV3-1/TRBV3-2	13	TRBJ2-7	ASSQVGTGNYEQY
TRBV9	13	TRBJ2-1	ASSVDGGTYNEQF
TRBV5-5	16	TRBJ1-4	ASSSGTGVFVANEKLF
TRBV11-2	12	TRBJ2-1	ASSSLGGPNEQF
TRBV19	9	TRBJ1-1	ASRRTGEAF
TRBV6-1	12	TRBJ2-7	ASSEDSSSYEQY
TRBV7-9	11	TRBJ1-2	ASSPGQIYGYT
TRBV10-3	13	TRBJ1-3	AISANRDAGNTIY
TRBV4-1	13	TRBJ2-5	ASSQETSVWETQY
TRBV6-5	13	TRBJ2-7	ASSYSGGHSYEQY
TRBV27	13	TRBJ1-6	ASSPGTPPNSPLH
TRBV5-6	12	TRBJ1-2	ASSLRQGTYGYT
TRBV24-1	14	TRBJ2-3	ATSDAGGGGGDTQY
TRBV28	14	TRBJ1-5	ASSSLEGGGNQPQH
TRBV19	12	TRBJ2-5	ASSNRQGRETQY
TRBV2	13	TRBJ2-1	ASRGGKSSYNEQF
TRBV4-1	13	TRBJ1-1	ASSPLGQKNTEAF
TRBV6-5	13	TRBJ1-6	ASKTGTRDNSPLH
TRBV18	13	TRBJ2-2	ASSPGLANTGELF
TRBV2	11	TRBJ2-2	ASQTGEVGELF